This T cell receptor (beta chain) comes out of a study of sequential checkpoint blockade in melanoma. Data came from immunoSEQ multiplex PCR; TCRdb stores just in-frame clones and leaves some out. The table includes tens of thousands of clones, less than 75% detected once. Treatment given: randomized to nivolumab then ipilimumab (arm A) or the reverse (arm B). This TCR was sampled from a human donor with melanoma. The sample in question was CD8+ T cells sorted from blood (inferred from file names), obtained from a patient given nivolumab and ipilimumab in sequence.

The CDR3 protein is CAISESVAGGDTQYF. CDR3 DNA: TGTGCCATCAGTGAGTCAGTGGCGGGGGGAGATACGCAGTATTTT. The gene calls are TRBV10-3 and TRBJ2-3; 8 bases are shared with TRBD2. CDR3 length equals 15 residues. Germline CDR1 ENHRY, CDR2 SYGVKD. The V segment lost 0 bases and the J segment 5 bases; nucleotides outside the gene matches: 4.